This is a list of T cell receptor beta chains from one sample in a study of blood T cell repertoires in COVID-19. Only in-frame clones appear in the TCRdb table, and some are missing; sequencing was by immunoSEQ multiplex PCR. This sample has 140,000 to 150,000 clones, with 75% to 90% found just once. Input material: peripheral blood. The receptors here all came from a woman in her sixties with COVID-19, enrolled during active disease. CDR3s include the opening cysteine and the closing phenylalanine or tryptophan. The D gene is left open where the match is weak. Clone size, where shown, is once, few, many, or a class for clones that have expanded.

>TRBJ2-2|NA|TRBV9|NA
TGTGCCAGCAGCGCCCACAGGGGGGGCCCCACCGGGGAGCTGTTTTTT
CASSAHRGGPTGELFF
>TRBJ1-5|NA|TRBV19|few
TGTGCCAGTACCGCGGCTCAGCAGCCCCAGCATTTT
CASTAAQQPQHF
>TRBJ1-1|TRBD1|TRBV4-2|few
TGTGCCAGCAGCCAGATACCGGGACAGATGAACACTGAAGCTTTCTTT
CASSQIPGQMNTEAFF
>TRBJ1-1|NA|TRBV29-1|NA
TGCAGCGTTGAAGATCAAGGAGTGGGTGAAGCTTTCTTT
CSVEDQGVGEAFF
>TRBJ2-2|NA|TRBV4-3|NA
TGCGCCAGCAGCCAAGCCGCAGGGCCCCTTGGCACCGGGGAGCTGTTTTTT
CASSQAAGPLGTGELFF
>TRBJ2-5|NA|TRBV5-6|few
TGTGCCAGCAGCCCACCCGGGGTCCGGTCATCAGAGACCCAGTACTTC
CASSPPGVRSSETQYF
>TRBJ1-1|NA|TRBV11-3|NA
TGTGCCAGCAGCCAATTGTCGAACACTGAAGCTTTCTTT
CASSQLSNTEAFF
>TRBJ1-2|TRBD1|TRBV30|once
TGTGCCTGGACCCCCGGGACAGGGGGCGTGTATGGCTACACCTTC
CAWTPGTGGVYGYTF
>TRBJ1-4|TRBD1|TRBV5-1|once
TGCGCCAGCAGCTGGACACGGGACAGTGAAAAACTGTTTTTT
CASSWTRDSEKLFF
>TRBJ2-1|NA|TRBV7-9|NA
TGTGCCAGCAGCACAGATTACAATGAGCAGTTCTTC
CASSTDYNEQFF
>TRBJ1-6|NA|TRBV2|once
TGTGCCAGCAGTGAAAGGACCGTTAGGGGTAATTCACCCCTCCACTTT
CASSERTVRGNSPLHF
>TRBJ2-3|NA|TRBV7-9|NA
TGTGCCAGCAGCTTAGCGAGGGGGGGCCCCGATACGCAGTATTTT
CASSLARGGPDTQYF
>TRBJ2-3|TRBD1|TRBV6-5|NA
TGTGCCAGCAGTCGACCGGGACAGGGTGCAGATACGCAGTATTTT
CASSRPGQGADTQYF
>TRBJ2-3|NA|TRBV6-5|NA
TGTGCCAGCAGTTACTTTTTTAGCAGCACAGATACGCAGTATTTT
CASSYFFSSTDTQYF
>TRBJ2-3|NA|TRBV27|NA
TGTGCCAGCAGCTACCTCCACGATACGCAGTATTTT
CASSYLHDTQYF
>TRBJ1-1|TRBD1|TRBV5-6|NA
TGTGCCAGCAGCTCCGGACAGGGCTTACGGCGAACCTTTGAAGCTTTCTTT
CASSSGQGLRRTFEAFF
>TRBJ1-1|NA|TRBV21-1|NA
TGTGCCAGCAGCAAATTTCGAGGGAGGAACACTGAAGCTTTCTTT
CASSKFRGRNTEAFF
>TRBJ1-5|TRBD1|TRBV19|NA
TGTGCCAGTACGAGGGACAGGGAGAATCAGCCCCAGCATTTT
CASTRDRENQPQHF
>TRBJ1-5|NA|TRBV30|NA
TGTGCCTGGAGCCGCGGTGGAGGTTACAATCAGCCCCAGCATTTT
CAWSRGGGYNQPQHF
>TRBJ1-2|NA|TRBV3-1/TRBV3-2|NA
TGTGCCAGCAAGGTGCCAGCGTACTCGCCGGGGTATGGCTACACCTTC
CASKVPAYSPGYGYTF
>TRBJ2-3|TRBD2|TRBV12-5|NA
TGTGCTAGTGCCTCACTAGCGGTCGGGCAGCAGTATTTT
CASASLAVGQQYF
>TRBJ2-1|TRBD2|TRBV6-5|NA
TGTGCCAGCAGCCTGGGACTAGCTAATGAGCAGTTCTTC
CASSLGLANEQFF
>TRBJ2-1|NA|TRBV5-1|NA
TGCGCCAGCAGCTTAGGGACTGCCAGCCACAATGAGCAGTTCTTC
CASSLGTASHNEQFF
>TRBJ2-5|NA|TRBV7-8|NA
TGTGCCAGCAGCTTAATAGGCTTAGCCCAAGAGACCCAGTACTTC
CASSLIGLAQETQYF
>TRBJ2-3|TRBD2|TRBV9|NA
TGTGCCAGCAGTTATAGCGGGGGGGCAACAGATACGCAGTATTTT
CASSYSGGATDTQYF
>TRBJ2-7|NA|TRBV2|NA
TGTGCCAGCAAGAGGGGCGGGGACTCCTACGAGCAGTACTTC
CASKRGGDSYEQYF
>TRBJ1-1|TRBD1|TRBV10-3|NA
TGTGCCTCTAGCCAGGGGGCCTTATCTGGTGCTTTCTTT
CASSQGALSGAFF
>TRBJ1-2|NA|TRBV2|NA
TGTGCCAGCAGGGCCTTTTTCCGGAGGGGAGGCTACACCTTC
CASRAFFRRGGYTF
>TRBJ2-5|NA|TRBV18|NA
TGTGCCAGCTCACCACCGCGGTTCCTGGCAGGGGACCACCAAGAGACCCAGTACTTC
CASSPPRFLAGDHQETQYF
>TRBJ1-3|NA|TRBV6-6|NA
TGTGCCAGCAGTCTTGACAGCCCGTCTGGAAACACCATATATTTT
CASSLDSPSGNTIYF
>TRBJ2-7|NA|TRBV27|NA
TGTGCCAGCAGTTTTCGACAGGGAGGCTCCTACGAGCAGTACTTC
CASSFRQGGSYEQYF
>TRBJ1-1|TRBD1|TRBV6-5|NA
TGTGCCAGCAGACCCGGACAGGGGCGGAACACTGAAGCTTTCTTT
CASRPGQGRNTEAFF
>TRBJ1-2|TRBD1|TRBV25-1|NA
TGTGCCAGCCCGGGAGGACAGGGTTTCAACTATGGCTACACCTTC
CASPGGQGFNYGYTF
>TRBJ2-1|NA|TRBV19|NA
TGTGCCAGTAGTGGTCCCTGGGCAGTCGGGGTCAATGAGCAGTTCTTC
CASSGPWAVGVNEQFF
>TRBJ1-2|NA|TRBV19|NA
TGTGCCAGTAGTATCCAAGCGGCAAGGAGGGGTACTAACTATGGCTACACCTTC
CASSIQAARRGTNYGYTF
>TRBJ2-2|NA|TRBV28|NA
TGTGCCAGCAGTTTATGGTCAGATCTTAGGGGCGCGAACACCGGGGAGCTGTTTTTT
CASSLWSDLRGANTGELFF
>TRBJ2-5|NA|TRBV12-3/TRBV12-4|once
TGTGCCAGCAGTCCCTGGCTAGGAGAGACCCAGTACTTC
CASSPWLGETQYF
>TRBJ2-3|TRBD2|TRBV9|once
TGTGCCAGCAGCGTAGAGGGGACTATTACTGGGGATACGCAGTATTTT
CASSVEGTITGDTQYF
>TRBJ1-4|NA|TRBV11-2|NA
TGTGCCAGCAGCCGCTGGACAGCAACTAATGAAAAACTGTTTTTT
CASSRWTATNEKLFF
>TRBJ1-1|NA|TRBV9|NA
TGTGCCAGCAGCCCCCTGGGTGGGTCCGGGGAAGCTTTCTTT
CASSPLGGSGEAFF
>TRBJ2-2|NA|TRBV7-2|NA
TGTGCCAGCAGCGACCTAGGGGCCGGGGAGCTGTTTTTT
CASSDLGAGELFF
>TRBJ1-4|TRBD1|TRBV5-1|NA
TGCGCCAGCAGCTACGAAGGACAGGGCGTCGAAAAACTGTTTTTT
CASSYEGQGVEKLFF